The source of this TCR beta chain is a study of T cells in Graves' hyperthyroidism and ophthalmopathy. At least ten counts were recorded for this clonotype. There are 14 residues in the CDR3. CDR1 is SEHNR, CDR2 FQNEAQ, per germline (reference sequence). Trimming stripped 3 bases from V and 4 bases from J, with 13 bases between. Using RNA transcripts as the source, TCR beta CDR3 regions were amplified. A set of HTBI primers served as the primers for a first-round RT-PCR of the TCR CDR3. In TCRdb, the multiplex PCR reads were re-called with MiXCR into one record per CDR3 protein. In the table there are about 210,000 distinct CDR3 sequences, about a sixth of which are singletons.

This clonotype was sampled from a man in his fifties or sixties with Graves' hyperthyroidism. The sample taken for sequencing was blood. The J gene is TRBJ2-7, the V gene TRBV7-9; unclear D gene. DNA for the CDR3: TGTGCCAGCAGCTTGGGGTCTATTTGGTACGAGCAGTACTTC. Protein: CASSLGSIWYEQYF.